These T cell receptor beta chains were read from a single sample in a study of blood T cell repertoires in COVID-19. Clones were read by immunoSEQ multiplex PCR, and TCRdb kept only the in-frame ones, dropping some. The sample lists tens of thousands of clones; around nine tenths were seen once. The sequencing sample was made of peripheral blood. These TCRs come from an older man with acute or convalescent COVID-19. Both conserved end residues are part of each CDR3. The D gene is left open where the match is weak. Clone size, where shown, is once, few, many, or a class for clones that have expanded.

>TRBJ1-2|TRBD1|TRBV9|NA
CASSVEGTDGYTF
TGTGCCAGCAGCGTAGAAGGGACAGACGGCTACACCTTC
>TRBJ1-2|TRBD1|TRBV9|once
CASTLDVQGAGGYTF
TGTGCCAGCACACTCGACGTACAGGGGGCGGGTGGCTACACCTTC
>TRBJ1-3|NA|TRBV5-4|NA
CASSLGGSSGNTIYF
TGTGCCAGCAGCTTGGGCGGAAGCTCTGGAAACACCATATATTTT
>TRBJ1-5|TRBD1|TRBV6-5|NA
CASRDRGYNQPQHF
TGTGCCAGCAGGGACAGGGGATACAATCAGCCCCAGCATTTT
>TRBJ2-3|TRBD2|TRBV28|NA
CASSASGGPYTDTQYF
TGTGCCAGCAGCGCTAGCGGGGGCCCCTACACAGATACGCAGTATTTT
>TRBJ1-2|NA|TRBV19|NA
CASSPYSPGGTNGYTF
TGTGCCAGTAGTCCCTACTCCCCGGGAGGGACGAATGGCTACACCTTC
>TRBJ1-1|NA|TRBV29-1|NA
CSTLGGAEAFF
TGCAGCACTCTAGGGGGGGCTGAAGCTTTCTTT
>TRBJ2-7|NA|TRBV6-5|NA
CASSYMGPRFAYEQYF
TGTGCCAGCAGTTATATGGGTCCTAGATTCGCCTACGAGCAGTACTTC
>TRBJ1-4|NA|TRBV20-1|NA
CSAWDTEKLFF
TGCAGTGCTTGGGACACGGAAAAACTGTTTTTT
>TRBJ2-1|NA|TRBV6-2/TRBV6-3|few
CASSYLGGSQFF
TGTGCCAGCAGTTACTTGGGAGGCTCGCAGTTCTTC
>TRBJ1-1|NA|TRBV12-3/TRBV12-4|few
CASTSGGVTEAFF
TGTGCCAGCACCTCGGGGGGAGTAACTGAAGCTTTCTTT
>TRBJ1-2|NA|TRBV4-3|NA
CASSPKERQALLGYTF
TGCGCCAGCAGCCCCAAAGAGAGACAGGCACTACTGGGCTACACCTTC
>TRBJ2-7|NA|TRBV10-3|NA
CAISELQIDEQYF
TGTGCCATCAGTGAGCTACAGATCGACGAGCAGTACTTC
>TRBJ2-5|TRBD2|TRBV5-6|NA
CASSLLGGGVKGAQYF
TGTGCCAGCAGCCTACTTGGCGGGGGGGTTAAAGGGGCCCAGTACTTC
>TRBJ1-1|TRBD1|TRBV6-5|NA
CASSQGEDTEAFF
TGTGCCAGCAGCCAGGGGGAAGACACTGAAGCTTTCTTT
>TRBJ2-5|TRBD1|TRBV19|NA
CASSMGVPGQGARETQYF
TGTGCCAGTAGTATGGGGGTCCCGGGACAGGGGGCGAGGGAGACCCAGTACTTC
>TRBJ2-4|NA|TRBV30|NA
CAWRRRTAKNIQYF
TGTGCCTGGAGGAGGAGGACAGCCAAAAACATTCAGTACTTC
>TRBJ2-4|NA|TRBV4-3|NA
CASSQERGFQNIQYF
TGCGCCAGCAGCCAAGAGCGAGGGTTCCAAAACATTCAGTACTTC
>TRBJ1-2|NA|TRBV9|NA
CASSVTEQGYGYTF
TGTGCCAGCAGCGTCACCGAACAGGGCTATGGCTACACCTTC
>TRBJ1-5|TRBD1|TRBV5-5|once
CASSGQGTGDQPQHF
TGTGCCAGCAGCGGACAGGGTACTGGGGATCAGCCCCAGCATTTT